This is a list of T cell receptor beta chains from one sample in a study of beta chain features in type 1 diabetes. TCRdb's copy holds only in-frame clones and misses some; the assay was immunoSEQ multiplex PCR. The sample has about 650,000 clones; 9.5% to 15% are singletons. Sequenced: naive CD4+ T cells from blood. These receptors all come from a man aged 30 to 39 with type 1 diabetes. Both conserved end residues are trimmed from each CDR3. Fields, in order: V gene, J gene, CDR3 protein.

>TRBV5-8|TRBJ2-7
ASSPGTGLYEQY
>TRBV7-9|TRBJ1-5
ASSPSGAHSNQPQH
>TRBV29-1|TRBJ2-1
SVSRRTPYNEQF
>TRBV5-4|TRBJ1-1
ASSRARGFNTEAF
>TRBV9|TRBJ1-4
ASSEGEKLF
>TRBV6-5|TRBJ1-2
ASRENRGTNYGYT
>TRBV28|TRBJ1-6
ASSSYSGVTRSPLH
>TRBV7-7|TRBJ2-7
ASRQSLSSYEQY
>TRBV7-2|TRBJ2-5
ASSSYGVGTETQY
>TRBV11-3|TRBJ2-5
ASSLEGSSETQY
>TRBV5-1|TRBJ1-2
ASSRTGIDYGYT
>TRBV4-2|TRBJ1-3
ASSQPSSGNTIY
>TRBV9|TRBJ2-3
ASSVAATDTQY
>TRBV7-3|TRBJ2-7
ASRDPGTGSYEQY
>TRBV7-2|TRBJ2-7
ASSSRSSYEQY
>TRBV4-1|TRBJ2-1
ASSQDGGNEQF
>TRBV4-2|TRBJ1-2
ASSEQGNYGYT
>TRBV29-1|TRBJ2-7
SERASSGTSYEQY
>TRBV27|TRBJ2-3
ASSPGLAGATSTDTQY